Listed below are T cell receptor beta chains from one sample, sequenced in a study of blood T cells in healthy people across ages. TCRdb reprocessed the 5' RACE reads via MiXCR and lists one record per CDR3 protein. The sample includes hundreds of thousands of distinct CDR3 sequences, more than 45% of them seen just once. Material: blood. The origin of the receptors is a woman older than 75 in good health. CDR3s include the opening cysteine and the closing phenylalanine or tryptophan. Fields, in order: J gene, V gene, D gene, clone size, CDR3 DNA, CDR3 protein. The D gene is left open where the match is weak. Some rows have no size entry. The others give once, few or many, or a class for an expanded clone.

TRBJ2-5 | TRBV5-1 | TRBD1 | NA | TGCGCCAGCAGCTTCGGGACAGGGGATCAAGAGACCCAGTACTTC | CASSFGTGDQETQYF
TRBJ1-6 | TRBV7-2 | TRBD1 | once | TGTGCCAGCAGTCAGCCAAACAGGGGCCCCCTCCACTTT | CASSQPNRGPLHF
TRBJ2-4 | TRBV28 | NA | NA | TGTGCCAGCAGTACTTCACTGGACCAGGATAGGCAAAACATTCAGTACTTC | CASSTSLDQDRQNIQYF
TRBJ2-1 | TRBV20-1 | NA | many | TGCAGTGCTAGGGGGGGCTATAATTACAATGAGCAGTTCTTC | CSARGGYNYNEQFF
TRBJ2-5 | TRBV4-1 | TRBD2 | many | TGCGCCAGCAGCCATCTAGCGGGAGCTCGGGAGACCCAGTACTTC | CASSHLAGARETQYF
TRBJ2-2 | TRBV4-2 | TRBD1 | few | TGTGCCAGCAGCCAGGCAACAGGGGTCGCCGGGGAGCTGTTTTTT | CASSQATGVAGELFF
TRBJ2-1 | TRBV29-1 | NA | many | TGCAGCGTTGCGGTACTGTACAATGAGCAGTTCTTC | CSVAVLYNEQFF
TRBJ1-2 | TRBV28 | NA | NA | TGTGCCAGCAGTTTGGGGGGCGAAGGCTATGGCTACACCTTC | CASSLGGEGYGYTF
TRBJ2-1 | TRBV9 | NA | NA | TGTGCCAGCAGCGTATCTCTTCACAATGAGCAGTTCTTC | CASSVSLHNEQFF
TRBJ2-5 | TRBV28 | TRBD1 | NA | TGTGCCAGCAGTTCTCCTACAGGGGGGAAAGAGACCCAGTACTTC | CASSSPTGGKETQYF
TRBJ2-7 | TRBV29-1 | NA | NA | TGCAGCGTTGAAGGGACCCGCTACGAGCAGTACTTC | CSVEGTRYEQYF
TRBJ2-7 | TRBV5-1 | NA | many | TGCGCCAGCAGCTTGGAATGGGGGAGCTCCTACGAGCAGTACTTC | CASSLEWGSSYEQYF
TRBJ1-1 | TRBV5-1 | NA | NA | TGCGCCAGCAGCCCGGGACGGGTACGCACTGAAGCTTTCTTT | CASSPGRVRTEAFF
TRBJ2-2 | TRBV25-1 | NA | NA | TGTGCCAGCAGTGAATTGGGCTCTGGGGAGCTGTTTTTT | CASSELGSGELFF
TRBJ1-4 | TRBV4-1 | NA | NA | TGCGCCAGCAGCCAAGAAGGGGGTCGGACTGAAAAACTGTTTTTT | CASSQEGGRTEKLFF
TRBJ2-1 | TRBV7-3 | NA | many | TGTGCCAGCAGCTTATGGGCAGGGGTCAATGAGCAGTTCTTC | CASSLWAGVNEQFF
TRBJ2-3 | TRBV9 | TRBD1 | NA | TGTGTCAGCAGCGTAAGAGTCAGGGGGGATACGCAGTATTTT | CVSSVRVRGDTQYF
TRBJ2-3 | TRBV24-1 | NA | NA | TGTGCCACCAGTCCTACAAACACAGATACGCAGTATTTT | CATSPTNTDTQYF
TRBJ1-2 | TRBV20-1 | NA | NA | TGCAGTGCTAGAGGTCGGGGCAGAGTATCTGGCTACACCTTC | CSARGRGRVSGYTF
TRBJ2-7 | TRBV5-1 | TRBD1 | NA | TGCGCCAGCAGCCACCGGGACAGGGGTGGAGATGAGCAGTACTTC | CASSHRDRGGDEQYF
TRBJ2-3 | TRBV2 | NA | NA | TGTGCCAGCAGTGATCTAGATACGCAGTATTTT | CASSDLDTQYF
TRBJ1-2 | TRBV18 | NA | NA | TGTGCCAGCTCACCACTCGGGAGCATCTATGGCTACACCTTC | CASSPLGSIYGYTF
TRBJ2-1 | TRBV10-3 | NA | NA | TGTGCCATCAGTGAGTCGACAAAAGGGTACAATGAGCAGTTCTTC | CAISESTKGYNEQFF
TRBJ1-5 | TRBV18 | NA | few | TGTGCCAGCTCACCCCGGAGCGCCCGGGAACAGCCCCAGCATTTT | CASSPRSAREQPQHF
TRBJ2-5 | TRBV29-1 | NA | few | TGCAGCGGTCGTGGGGGGCAAGAGACCCAGTACTTC | CSGRGGQETQYF
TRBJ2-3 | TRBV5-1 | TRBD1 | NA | TGCGCCAGCAGCTTGGGACAGGGGTGGAGTAGGAGATACGCGTATTTT | CASSLGQGWSRRYAYF
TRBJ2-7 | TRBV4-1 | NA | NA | TGCGCCAGCAGCCAAGAACCCCCCAAGGGTTACTCCTACGAGCAGTACTTC | CASSQEPPKGYSYEQYF
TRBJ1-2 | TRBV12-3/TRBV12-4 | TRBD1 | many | TGTGCCAGCAGTTTAACGACAGGGCCTTATGGCTACACCTTC | CASSLTTGPYGYTF
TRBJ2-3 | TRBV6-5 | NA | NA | TGTGCCAGCAGTCCTGCGGAGCGGTCCACAGATACGCAGTATTTT | CASSPAERSTDTQYF
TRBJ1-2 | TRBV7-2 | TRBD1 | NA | TGTGCCAGCAGCACAGGTGGGACAGACTATGGCTACACCTTC | CASSTGGTDYGYTF
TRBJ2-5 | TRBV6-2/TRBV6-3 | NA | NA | TGTGCCAGCTGCAGGACTACCCCGTGCGGAGAGACCCAGTACTTC | CASCRTTPCGETQYF
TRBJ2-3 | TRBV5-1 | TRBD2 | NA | TGCGCCAGCAGCTTAAGACCGGGACTAGCGCCCCAGGCCCGTAGCACAGATACGCAGTATTTT | CASSLRPGLAPQARSTDTQYF
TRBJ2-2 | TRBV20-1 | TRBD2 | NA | TGCAGTGCCCCTGGGCGCGGGGGAGGTAACACCGGGGAGCTGTTTTTT | CSAPGRGGGNTGELFF
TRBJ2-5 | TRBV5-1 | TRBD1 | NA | TGCGCCAGCAGGTACGGACAGGGGCCACAAGAGACCCAGTACTTC | CASRYGQGPQETQYF
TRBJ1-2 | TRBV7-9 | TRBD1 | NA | TGTGCCAGCTGTCCGGGACAGGTCAACTATGGCTACACCTTC | CASCPGQVNYGYTF
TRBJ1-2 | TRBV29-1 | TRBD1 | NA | TGCAGCGTTGAAGGGGGACCGGGACAGGGGCCTAACTATGGCTACACCTTC | CSVEGGPGQGPNYGYTF
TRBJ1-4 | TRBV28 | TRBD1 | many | TGTGCCAGCACCTTACAGGGGGCACCCTACAATGAAAAACTGTTTTTT | CASTLQGAPYNEKLFF
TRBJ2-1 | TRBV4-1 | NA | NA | TGCGCCAGCAGCCAAGGGGGATTAGAGGCTATGGCCTACAATGAGCAGTTCTTC | CASSQGGLEAMAYNEQFF
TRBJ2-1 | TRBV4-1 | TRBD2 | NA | TGCGCCAGCAGCCTCCTTGCACTAGCGGGAAACAATGAGCAGTTCTTC | CASSLLALAGNNEQFF
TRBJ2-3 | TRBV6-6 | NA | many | TGTGCCAGCAGTTATGGTCAGTCAACAGATACGCAGTATTTT | CASSYGQSTDTQYF
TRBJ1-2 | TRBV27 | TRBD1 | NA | TGTGCCAGCAGTTCAGGGGGTTACTATGGCTACACCTTC | CASSSGGYYGYTF
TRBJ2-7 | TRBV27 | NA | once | TGTGCCAGCAGTCCCCGTGGGAACGGCGACGAGCAGTACTTC | CASSPRGNGDEQYF
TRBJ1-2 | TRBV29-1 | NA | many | TGCAGCGTTGAAGAGTGGGGGTCCTCTAACTATGGCTACACCTTC | CSVEEWGSSNYGYTF
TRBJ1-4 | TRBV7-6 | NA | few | TGTGCCGGCCGGGATGGAACTAATGAAAAACTGTTTTTT | CAGRDGTNEKLFF
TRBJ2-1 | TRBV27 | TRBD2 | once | TGTACCAGCAGTTTCCGGACTAGCGGGAGATACAATGAGCAGTTCTTC | CTSSFRTSGRYNEQFF
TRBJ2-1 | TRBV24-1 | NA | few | TGTGCCACCAGTGATTTTCCCAGAAACAATGAGCAGTTCTTC | CATSDFPRNNEQFF
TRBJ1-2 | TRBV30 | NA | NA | TGTGCCCGGAGTGTAAACTATGGCTACACCTTC | CARSVNYGYTF
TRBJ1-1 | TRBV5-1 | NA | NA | TGCGCCAGCAGCGTGGACCATGGGAACACTGAAGCTTTCTTT | CASSVDHGNTEAFF
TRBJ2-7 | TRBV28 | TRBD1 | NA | TGTGCCAGCAGTTTGGGGACAGTGGGCTCCTACGAGCAGTACTTC | CASSLGTVGSYEQYF
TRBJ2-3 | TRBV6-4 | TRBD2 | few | TGTGCCAGCAGTGAAGCGGGGGGGCACACAGATACGCAGTATTTT | CASSEAGGHTDTQYF
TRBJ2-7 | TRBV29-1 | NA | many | TGCAGCGTTGAAGATCCTCAAAAATACGAGCAGTACTTC | CSVEDPQKYEQYF
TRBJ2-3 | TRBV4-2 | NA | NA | TGTGCCAGCAGCCAAGATAGTGAAGGGGATACGCAGTATTTT | CASSQDSEGDTQYF
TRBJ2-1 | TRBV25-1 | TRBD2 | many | TGTGCCAGCAGTGAAAGTCCAGCGGGGTCTGAGCAGTTCTTC | CASSESPAGSEQFF
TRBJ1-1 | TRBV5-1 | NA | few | TGCGCCAGCAGCTTACAGGAAGGAGACACTGAAGCTTTCTTT | CASSLQEGDTEAFF
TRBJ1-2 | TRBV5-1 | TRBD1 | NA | TGCGCCAGCAGCTTGGGGGACAGGATCGGCGGCTACACCTTC | CASSLGDRIGGYTF
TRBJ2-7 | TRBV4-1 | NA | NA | TGCGCCAGCAGCGCCCACAGGCTGAGTTCCTACAATGAGCAGTACTTC | CASSAHRLSSYNEQYF
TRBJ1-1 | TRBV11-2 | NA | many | TGTGCCAGCAGCTTAAGGAACACTGAAGCTTTCTTT | CASSLRNTEAFF
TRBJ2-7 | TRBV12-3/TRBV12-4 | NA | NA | TGTGCCAGCAGTCAACAGGTTGGACCCTACGAGCAGTACTTC | CASSQQVGPYEQYF
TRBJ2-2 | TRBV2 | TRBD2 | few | TGTGCCAGCAGTGACCCCCGGACTAGCGGGGTGGGGGAGCTGTTTTTT | CASSDPRTSGVGELFF